The rows below give T cell receptor beta chains drawn from one sample of a study of T-cell memory formation after mild COVID-19. MiXCR, run by TCRdb on the 5' RACE reads, gives a single entry per CDR3 protein. This table holds about 350,000 distinct CDR3 sequences, roughly 15% found once. Sample: PBMCs or a T cell subset sorted from them (not recorded which). The receptor set was obtained from a man younger than 35 who had mild COVID-19 (a few samples of this study predate the infection). Cell type and time point are not known. The conserved cysteine and the conserved F or W are not part of the CDR3 here. Clone sizes are given selectively: once, few, many, or a class where the clone is expanded.

J | V | size | CDR3
TRBJ1-1 | TRBV18 | many | ASSLDTLNTEAF
TRBJ2-1 | TRBV9 | few | ASSPGGSGGSYNEQF
TRBJ2-1 | TRBV6-5 | few | ASRRTPGLAGDEQF
TRBJ1-2 | TRBV7-2 | - | ASRTGTDYGYT
TRBJ2-3 | TRBV27 | few | ASIKRGTSAGVTDTQY
TRBJ1-2 | TRBV6-4 | - | ASSEGPGGNYGYT
TRBJ1-3 | TRBV5-4 | - | ASTATGGSGNTIY
TRBJ1-2 | TRBV6-6 | - | ASSWGGGAENGYT
TRBJ1-4 | TRBV7-6 | - | ASSGGPNEKLF
TRBJ2-3 | TRBV11-2 | few | ASSSHRGTDTQY
TRBJ1-5 | TRBV23-1 | few | ASSHFSGTVNQPQH
TRBJ2-5 | TRBV6-2/TRBV6-3 | few | ASSASGGVETQY
TRBJ2-5 | TRBV7-2 | - | ASSRGGYQETQY
TRBJ1-1 | TRBV5-6 | many | ASRGDRVTEAF
TRBJ2-1 | TRBV7-6 | few | ASSLLRQAGYNEQF
TRBJ1-1 | TRBV20-1 | few | SANSLLNTEAF
TRBJ2-2 | TRBV6-5 | - | ASSLQGDNTGELF
TRBJ1-5 | TRBV6-6 | few | ASSYSGGENQPQH
TRBJ2-7 | TRBV6-2/TRBV6-3 | - | ASSHYYEQY
TRBJ1-2 | TRBV10-3 | few | AINKGNENYGYT
TRBJ2-1 | TRBV5-5 | - | ASSLDVGQGSWVEQF
TRBJ1-1 | TRBV6-5 | few | ASSPKWGTEAF
TRBJ2-1 | TRBV11-1 | - | ASSPAGGPRNEQF
TRBJ1-4 | TRBV4-3 | - | ASSQDLARGVEKLF
TRBJ2-7 | TRBV3-1 | - | ASSQEQAGGRQQY
TRBJ1-1 | TRBV10-3 | few | AISGRGSETEAF
TRBJ2-5 | TRBV5-1 | - | ASSLTDRRETQY
TRBJ2-1 | TRBV29-1 | once | SVVGLAWGNEQF
TRBJ2-3 | TRBV5-1 | - | ASSWWGGTDTQY
TRBJ2-2 | TRBV7-3 | few | ASSVTSGESTGELF
TRBJ2-3 | TRBV5-4 | many | ASSPGGVSTDTQY
TRBJ1-2 | TRBV10-3 | - | AITRQGAFGYT
TRBJ2-5 | TRBV5-1 | many | ASSWRGAETQY
TRBJ2-5 | TRBV7-2 | - | ASSWGAQETQY
TRBJ1-4 | TRBV20-1 | few | SGREATNEKLF
TRBJ1-1 | TRBV5-1 | many | ASSQNPGITEAF
TRBJ2-1 | TRBV7-2 | few | ASSPGTSKVNEQF
TRBJ1-5 | TRBV7-9 | few | ASSHQGVDQPQH
TRBJ2-5 | TRBV4-3 | - | ASSQDGAGGEETQY